Listed here is a single T cell receptor beta chain. This clonotype was observed a few times. Its antigen is not yet known. No much larger clone is present one base from it, and per-base qualities are unavailable. The data were obtained in a study of T cells in Graves' hyperthyroidism and ophthalmopathy (dated by TCRdb to the late 2010s). For the study in its entirety: Peripheral blood was collected at initial diagnosis, before any treatment. To identify distinguishing TCR V-J signatures, a discovery cohort of about 95 patients was used, comprising 40 to 45 with Graves' ophthalmopathy and some 60 with stable Graves' hyperthyroidism. Prospective prediction of ophthalmopathy was tested in an independent validation cohort of 18 to 20 hyperthyroidism patients and 17 patients who later progressed to ophthalmopathy. The roughly 100 discovery patients were randomly split 7:3 into training and test sets. The study also compared thyroid tissue and blood T-cell repertoires from more than five Graves' hyperthyroidism patients. Once sampling was done, hyperthyroidism patients were given methimazole at a starting dose of 30 mg daily, whereas ophthalmopathy patients were given high-dose intravenous methylprednisolone. The paper reports TCR Vbeta CDR3 sequencing of some 140 peripheral blood samples: approximately 43 ophthalmopathy, about 75 hyperthyroidism and around 17 progressor patients.

TCR beta CDR3 regions were amplified from RNA transcripts. For the first round of RT-PCR on the TCR CDR3, the HTBI primer set was used together with the Qiagen OneStep RT-PCR kit. The libraries were constructed in a second round of multiplex PCR and then size-selected and purified. The libraries were sequenced on an Illumina HiSeq2000 using paired-end 100 bp reads. Turning to the authors' computational methods: Raw data were processed with SOAPnuke, discarding reads with adapters, uncalled bases, mean Phred below 15, or no exact constant-primer or identifier match. COPE v1.2.5 was used to merge the high-quality paired reads, and each unique nucleotide sequence was defined as a clonotype. MiTCR v1.1 was used to align the clonotypes against IMGT TRBV, TRBD and TRBJ reference segments. Analysis was restricted to V-J combinations with a frequency above 0.0001, which covered 98% to 99.2% of repertoires. A TCS score was defined as the ratio between F50 (clonal expansion) and ExV (chaos), using BLOSUM62-based TCRdist between CDR3 peptides within each V-J. Welch's t-statistics and random forest reduced around 520 V-J features to 13, which were used in a naive Bayes classifier (R e1071). TCRdb reprocessed the public reads (quality trimming at Q25 with fastp, clone calling with MiXCR) and kept in-frame beta chains. Each entry is one CDR3 protein sequence, shown with its most common DNA and genes. Clone size and V and J calls follow TCRdb, not the original study. The sample has about 380,000 distinct CDR3 sequences on record, about 15% of them singletons. Around 19% of the sample belongs to the ten largest clones.

Moderately to severely active disease, a Clinical Activity Score of at least 3, a NOSPECS grade of at least 4, and a duration under 3 months were present in ophthalmopathy patients. Patients with uncontrolled infections, other autoimmune diseases, pregnancy or lactation were excluded. Diagnoses were established on the basis of clinical symptoms, serum thyroxine and TRAb, thyroid ultrasound, and orbital computed tomography. PBMCs were isolated from about 9.1 ml of fresh peripheral blood by Ficoll-Paque density gradient centrifugation. Total RNA was extracted with Trizol reagent, and quality was checked on an Agilent 2100 Bioanalyzer. Summary of the overall study and its limitations: No statistical method was used to set the sample size in advance, and investigators knew the group allocation. Ophthalmopathy was separated from stable hyperthyroidism by a 13 V-J signature model, with about 88% sensitivity and approximately 81% specificity obtained in cross-validation and 80%/75% obtained in testing. Most expanded thyroid clonotypes (frequency above 0.001) were also detected in blood, a finding suggesting that blood repertoires may reflect thyroid immune responses. In validation, the model predicted progression to ophthalmopathy with over 65% sensitivity and less than 75% specificity, a median of around six months before onset.

The source is a woman aged 30 to 39 with Graves' ophthalmopathy. Sequencing was done on a sample of blood.

The nucleotide sequence reads TGCGCCAGCAGTGAGTTTGGGGATTCACCCCTCCACTTT. Its coded protein is CASSEFGDSPLHF. The receptor chain draws on TRBV10-2 and TRBJ1-6; the D gene cannot be named for sure. The CDR3 covers 13 residues, taking in both the cysteine and the phenylalanine. The retained sequence is limited to the CDR3, 39 bases, with the frame set at the first base. CDR1 WSHSY and CDR2 SAAADI are derived from the germline V gene. The junction carries 6 bases between V and J, which are trimmed by 1 base and 8 bases respectively.